The clone carrying this T cell receptor beta chain was seen repeatedly, ten times or more. Its cognate antigen is unknown. The V segment lost 7 bases and the J segment 1 base; nucleotides outside the gene matches: 2. The germline V gene has CDR1 SQVTM and CDR2 ANQGSEA. This CDR3 spans 12 amino acids. The TCR beta CDR3 regions underwent amplification using RNA transcripts as the source. Carried out on the TCR CDR3, a first-round RT-PCR used the HTBI primer set. In TCRdb, the multiplex PCR reads were re-called with MiXCR into one record per CDR3 protein. The data contain about 110,000 distinct CDR3 sequences, more than 15% of them seen just once; the ten biggest clones take up around 42%. The sample comes from a study of T cells in Graves' hyperthyroidism and ophthalmopathy. Study outcomes and limitations: Onset of ophthalmopathy came a median about 6.5 months after the model predicted it.

The sequence came from a woman between 50 and 59 years old with Graves' hyperthyroidism. The sample comprised blood. The V gene is TRBV29-1, the J gene TRBJ1-1; 8 positions match TRBD1. CDR3 sequence reads: CSAGTGNTEAFF. CDR3 coding DNA: TGCAGCGCTGGGACAGGGAACACTGAAGCTTTCTTT.